Below, one T cell receptor (beta chain) is given with its context. Its antigen is unknown. This record belongs to a study of cytomegalovirus exposure and HLA in healthy donors. Study conclusions and caveats: A prior analysis recorded that most TCR beta V segments were productive about 90% or about 30% of the time. Common viral pathogens seemed to be connected with several of the most significant clusters, according to a later analysis. Some segments of the V type, notably TRBV6-2 and TRBV6-3, were excluded as indistinguishable. Among TCR beta chains of equal frequency, HLA-associated ones were more clonally expanded in a later analysis.

The PCR made use of 60 Vbeta and 13 Jbeta primers. The data were produced by immunoSEQ multiplex PCR, yet TCRdb's version contains in-frame clones alone and is incomplete. The sample has about 110,000 clones; about 80% are singletons. V was pared by 4 bases and J by 6 bases, with 12 bases of the junction left unmatched. The CDR3 is 16 residues long. Germline V gene lookup returns CDR1 SGHTA and CDR2 FQGNSA. Sequencing was carried out using PBMCs. The chain uses TRBV7-2 and TRBJ1-2, with 9 bases identical to TRBD1. The source of this sequence is a man under 40 in good health and CMV-seropositive. CDR3 residues: CASSSQARTGGDGYTF. The CDR3 DNA follows: TGTGCCAGCAGCTCCCAAGCCCGAACAGGGGGCGATGGCTACACCTTC.